A single sample is the source of the 14 T cell receptor beta chains below, sequenced in a study of T cell changes during pregnancy in multiple sclerosis. Clones were sequenced by immunoSEQ multiplex PCR, and TCRdb holds only the in-frame ones, with some missing. The data contain some 71,000 clones, roughly 93% of them singletons. This material consisted of peripheral blood, taken in the third trimester of pregnancy. Source of these receptors: a female donor with multiple sclerosis, enrolled in a pregnancy study.

The chain has TRBV28 and TRBJ1-5; 7 bases match TRBD1. This CDR3 has 13 residues. After removal of 6 bases from V and 8 bases from J, the junction contained 7 bases not matched to a gene. Germline V CDR1 and CDR2: MDHEN, SYDVKM. The CDR3 sequence: CASRRGPGEPQHF. CDR3 sequence (DNA): TGTGCCAGCAGGAGGGGGCCGGGGGAGCCCCAGCATTTT.

The chain has TRBV5-8 and TRBJ2-7; D not certain. V was clipped by 0 bases and J by 9 bases, with 7 bases between them. Germline CDR1 reads SGHTS; CDR2 reads YDEGEE. This CDR3 has 11 amino acids. The CDR3 bases are TGTGCCAGCAGCTTGGGACTCGGGCAGTACTTC. Its protein is CASSLGLGQYF.

The chain has TRBV2 and TRBJ1-5; D not resolved. This CDR3 contains 13 residues. The germline CDR1 and CDR2 sequences are SNHLY and FYNNEI. The V end was cut by 8 bases, the J end by 7 bases, with 15 bases between. CDR3 in amino acids: CASSGEVRQPQHF. CDR3 bases: TGTGCCAGCTCCGGCGAGGTCCGGCAGCCCCAGCATTTT.

The chain employs TRBV11-2 and TRBJ1-3, with D maybe TRBD1 (5 bases). The germline V gene has CDR1 SGHAT and CDR2 FQNNGV. The ends were cut back, 8 bases at V and 4 bases at J, with 12 bases in the middle. This CDR3 has 13 amino acids. The CDR3 DNA reads TGTGCCAGCTGCAGGGCTGTGGGAAACACCATATATTTT. This gives the protein CASCRAVGNTIYF.

The chain recombines TRBV13 with TRBJ1-1; TRBD1 matches 9 bases. V lost 5 bases and J lost 1; bases outside the gene matches: 5. Germline V lookup: CDR1 PRHDT, CDR2 FYEKMQ (reference sequence). The CDR3 length is 15 residues. The CDR3 loop is CASSGAGQGNTEAFF. Here the CDR3 DNA reads TGTGCCAGCAGCGGAGCGGGACAGGGGAACACTGAAGCTTTCTTT.

The CDR3 is CATRTGEIGELFF. Here the CDR3 DNA reads TGTGCCACCCGGACAGGGGAGATCGGGGAGCTGTTTTTT. The chain recombines TRBV15 with TRBJ2-2, with 9 bases matching TRBD1. Germline V gene sequence: CDR1 LNHNV, CDR2 YYDKDF (reference sequence). The CDR3 spans 13 residues. With 8 bases clipped from V and 7 bases from J, the junction kept 5 bases outside the gene matches.

The rearrangement uses TRBV30 and TRBJ1-5; D gene ambiguous. CDR3 length equals 14 residues. V gave up 0 bases and J gave up 7 bases, with 13 bases separating them. The germline CDR1 and CDR2 sequences are GTSNPN and SVGIG (reference sequence). CDR3 sequence (DNA): TGTGCCTGGAGTGTACTCGGAGGACCCCAGCCCCAGCATTTT. As protein: CAWSVLGGPQPQHF.

The DNA for the CDR3 is TGCGCCAGCAGCCAAGGTCTACAGGACAATGAGCAGTTCTTC. Its translation: CASSQGLQDNEQFF. The rearrangement links TRBV4-3 to TRBJ2-1; possibly TRBD1 for D (5 bases). Trimming stripped 1 base from V and 5 bases from J, with 9 bases between. Germline CDR1 LGHNA, CDR2 YSLEER. The CDR3 extends over 14 amino acids.

The chain uses TRBV15 and TRBJ1-1; D unresolved. CDR1 and CDR2 (germline): LNHNV, YYDKDF (reference sequence). Trimming removed 0 bases at V and 0 bases at J, with 2 bases between. The CDR3 has 13 amino acids. The CDR3, as DNA: TGTGCCACCAGCAGAGACGTGAACACTGAAGCTTTCTTT. Protein sequence: CATSRDVNTEAFF.

This chain connects TRBV10-3 to TRBJ1-5; D gene uncertain. Germline V lookup: CDR1 ENHRY, CDR2 SYGVKD. CDR3 length: 16 residues. Trimming cost V 0 bases and J 7 bases, with 16 bases left between them. Here the CDR3 reads CAISESPHILGQPQHF. The CDR3 nucleotides read TGTGCCATCAGTGAGTCGCCCCACATACTCGGGCAGCCCCAGCATTTT.

The chain is built from TRBV7-3 and TRBJ2-1; 7 bases are shared with TRBD1. Germline CDR1 reads SGHTA; CDR2 reads FQGTGA. The CDR3 sequence is 15 residues long. The J segment lost 3 bases and the V segment lost 4 bases, leaving 6 bases of the junction unmatched. CDR3 sequence (DNA): TGTGCCAGCAGCTCCGACAGGGTGGGCTACAATGAGCAGTTCTTC. Translation gives CASSSDRVGYNEQFF.

The V and J genes are TRBV5-1 and TRBJ2-7, with 10 bases aligning to TRBD1. V was clipped by 5 bases and J by 6 bases; unmatched bases: 11. The CDR3 totals 15 residues. CDR1 and CDR2 from the germline V gene are SGHRS and YFSETQ. The CDR3: CASRRGTGEEAEQYF. For the CDR3, the DNA is TGCGCCAGCAGAAGAGGGACAGGGGAGGAGGCCGAGCAGTACTTC. Full variable domain (missing parts from reference TRBV5-1 and TRBJ2-7): KAGVTQTPRYLIKTRGQQVTLSCSPISGHRSVSWYQQTPGQGLQFLFEYFSETQRNKGNFPGRFSGRQFSNSRSEMNVSTLELGDSALYLCASRRGTGEEAEQYFGPGTRLTVT.

V gene TRBV6-5 combines with J gene TRBJ1-6; possibly TRBD1 for D (6 bases). CDR3 size: 16 residues. CDR1 and CDR2 from the germline V gene are MNHEY and SVGAGI. Between the trimmed V and J ends, which lost 0 bases and 6 bases, there was a span of 12 bases. The CDR3 loop is CASSYSRGGVNSPLHF. The CDR3 bases are TGTGCCAGCAGTTACTCTAGAGGGGGAGTTAATTCACCCCTCCACTTT.

The chain links TRBV19 to TRBJ2-7; D remains ambiguous. Deletions cut 5 bases from V and 3 bases from J, with 11 bases between. Germline V lookup: CDR1 LNHDA, CDR2 SQIVND (reference sequence). The CDR3 totals 13 residues. CDR3 nucleotide sequence: TGTGCCAGTAGTGTGACGACTCTCTACGAGCAGTACTTC. It translates to CASSVTTLYEQYF. Complete variable domain (other parts from reference TRBV19 and TRBJ2-7): DGGITQSPKYLFRKEGQNVTLSCEQNLNHDAMYWYRQDPGQGLRLIYYSQIVNDFQKGDIAEGYSVSREKKESFPLTVTSAQKNPTAFYLCASSVTTLYEQYFGPGTRLTVT.